The 22 T cell receptor beta chains in this list originate from one sample, sequenced in a study of blood T cell repertoires in COVID-19. This table comes from immunoSEQ multiplex PCR, and its TCRdb copy is limited to in-frame clones, with some not included. This sample has some 190,000 clones, with 85% to 90% found just once. Sequenced sample: peripheral blood. All receptors derive from a man aged 18-30 years with active or convalescent COVID-19.

This chain links TRBV18 with TRBJ2-1, with 9 bases aligning to TRBD1. The germline V gene encodes CDR1 KGHSH and CDR2 LQKENI. The CDR3 extends over 14 amino acids. V lost 6 bases to trimming and J lost 8 bases; unmatched junction nucleotides: 8. CDR3 residues: CASSPGQGLYEQFF. In nucleotides, the CDR3 is TGTGCCAGCTCCCCGGGACAGGGTCTCTATGAGCAGTTCTTC.

This clone has more than one count but fewer than ten. The chain combines TRBV6-2 or TRBV6-3 with TRBJ2-1, with unresolved D. CDR3 length: 13 amino acids. V lost 3 bases and J 7 bases, leaving 10 bases between the germline ends. Germline values: CDR1 MNHEY, CDR2 SVGEGT. CDR3 nucleotides: TGTGCCAGCAGTTATCAGTTCAGAAATGAGCAGTTCTTC. Translation: CASSYQFRNEQFF.

The chain employs TRBV5-8 and TRBJ2-1; a possible D gene is TRBD2 (5 bases). V was trimmed by 0 bases and J by 8 bases, leaving 9 bases between them. This CDR3 spans 13 amino acids. Looked up from germline, CDR1 is SGHTS and CDR2 is YDEGEE. In nucleotides, the CDR3 is TGTGCCAGCAGCTTGGTAGAGGGCGATGAGCAGTTCTTC. It translates to CASSLVEGDEQFF.

This rearrangement joins TRBV18 to TRBJ2-5; maybe TRBD1 (5 bases). CDR3 length: 16 residues. The ends were cut back, 3 bases at V and 2 bases at J, with 16 bases in the middle. The germline V gene has CDR1 KGHSH and CDR2 LQKENI. In nucleotides, the CDR3 is TGTGCCAGCTCACCCCTCGGTAACCCAGGGCAAGAGACCCAGTACTTC. It encodes CASSPLGNPGQETQYF.

This chain uses TRBV28 with TRBJ1-6; D call uncertain. CDR3 length: 18 residues. CDR1 MDHEN and CDR2 SYDVKM come from the germline V gene. Deletions cut 7 bases from V and 0 bases from J, with 19 bases between. This CDR3 reads CASNPGGATSSYNSPLHF. CDR3 DNA: TGTGCCAGCAACCCAGGTGGTGCGACGAGCTCCTATAATTCACCCCTCCACTTT.

The chain is built from TRBV7-2 and TRBJ2-5, with D possibly being TRBD1 (5 bases). Germline lookup yields CDR1 SGHTA and CDR2 FQGNSA. V lost 4 bases and J 2 bases, leaving 14 bases between the germline ends. The CDR3 sequence is 15 residues long. The CDR3 nucleotides read TGTGCCAGCAGCTCATCCGTAGGGGAACAAGAGACCCAGTACTTC. This sequence encodes CASSSSVGEQETQYF.

This chain links TRBV7-2 with TRBJ2-1, with 9 bases lining up with TRBD2. CDR1 and CDR2 (germline): SGHTA, FQGNSA. V shed 3 bases and J 0 bases; nucleotides not matched to a gene: 3. The CDR3 has 16 residues. The CDR3 loop reads CASSFETSGSYNEQFF. The DNA for the CDR3 is TGTGCCAGCAGCTTTGAGACTAGCGGCTCCTACAATGAGCAGTTCTTC.

This clone was observed a few times. The chain uses TRBV6-1 and TRBJ1-1, with 7 bases aligning to TRBD1. Looked up from germline, CDR1 is MNHNS and CDR2 is SASEGT. Trimming at V came to 1 base and at J to 11 bases, leaving 1 base not matched to a gene. The CDR3 has 11 amino acids. The CDR3 DNA reads as TGTGCCAGCAGTGAAGTAGGGGGCGCTTTCTTT. Protein product: CASSEVGGAFF.

This clone was detected only once. Other DNA sequences in the same sample also yield this CDR3. J is TRBJ1-1 and V is TRBV19, with D perhaps TRBD1 (5 bases). Trimming removed 2 bases from V and 5 bases from J, with 6 bases in between. The CDR3 covers 12 residues. Germline-derived CDR1 and CDR2 are LNHDA and SQIVND (reference sequence). CDR3 bases: TGTGCCAGTAGTATACGGGGGACTGAAGCTTTCTTT. It codes for CASSIRGTEAFF.

The chain uses TRBV27 and TRBJ1-2, with no clear D. Between the trimmed V and J ends, which lost 5 bases and 8 bases, there was a span of 21 bases. Germline loops: CDR1 MNHEY, CDR2 SMNVEV (reference sequence). CDR3 length: 15 amino acids. CDR3 in DNA: TGTGCCAGCAGTCCTTCCCCCTCGAAGGGAGGCGGCTACACCTTC. Its translation: CASSPSPSKGGGYTF.

The chain combines TRBV5-1 with TRBJ1-2, with 7 positions matching TRBD1. After removal of 4 bases from V and 4 bases from J, the junction contained 7 bases not matched to a gene. Per the germline V gene, CDR1 is SGHRS and CDR2 is YFSETQ. The CDR3 is 14 residues long. CDR3 region: CASSAWDSLYGYTF. In DNA, the CDR3 is TGCGCCAGCAGCGCATGGGACAGTCTCTATGGCTACACCTTC. Together with reference TRBV5-1 and TRBJ1-2, the CDR3 gives the full variable domain: KAGVTQTPRYLIKTRGQQVTLSCSPISGHRSVSWYQQTPGQGLQFLFEYFSETQRNKGNFPGRFSGRQFSNSRSEMNVSTLELGDSALYLCASSAWDSLYGYTFGSGTRLTVV.

This chain joins TRBV18 and TRBJ1-5; 8 positions agree with TRBD1. The V and J ends lost 3 bases and 3 bases, in that order; junction bases with no gene match: 4. The CDR3 spans 15 residues. The germline V gene encodes CDR1 KGHSH and CDR2 LQKENI. The CDR3 is CASSPTGVFNQPQHF. As DNA, the CDR3 is TGTGCCAGCTCACCGACAGGGGTTTTCAATCAGCCCCAGCATTTT.

This chain connects TRBV18 to TRBJ1-1; 8 nucleotides agree with TRBD1. Germline values: CDR1 KGHSH, CDR2 LQKENI. V lost 3 bases, J lost 4 bases, and 4 bases stayed unmatched. The CDR3 totals 14 residues. CDR3 protein: CASSPYRGGTEAFF. The CDR3 DNA is TGTGCCAGCTCACCTTACAGGGGGGGCACTGAAGCTTTCTTT.

This clone was counted a single time. V usage is TRBV27 and J usage is TRBJ2-1; D perhaps matches TRBD2 (6 bases). The CDR3 is 15 residues long. Germline V lookup: CDR1 MNHEY, CDR2 SMNVEV (reference sequence). Trimming shortened V by 8 bases and J by 0 bases, and 14 bases separated the two germline ends. In DNA, the CDR3 is TGTGCCAGCGCTCCTAGCGCTCACTCCTACAATGAGCAGTTCTTC. It translates to CASAPSAHSYNEQFF.

The chain links TRBV6-2 or TRBV6-3 to TRBJ1-5; no definite D call. The germline CDR1 and CDR2 sequences are MNHEY and SVGEGT. CDR3 length equals 13 residues. V was shortened by 5 bases and J by 3 bases, with 8 bases between the two germline ends. Here the CDR3 reads CASSPNYNQPQHF. The DNA of the CDR3 is TGTGCCAGCAGTCCGAACTACAATCAGCCCCAGCATTTT.

The rearrangement joins TRBV27 to TRBJ1-1, with D unclear. Germline V gives CDR1 MNHEY, CDR2 SMNVEV (reference sequence). The CDR3 runs to 15 residues. The V gene lost 0 bases and the J gene lost 3 bases, with 11 bases spanning the gap. The CDR3, as DNA: TGTGCCAGCAGTTTATCAAACCGGGGATACACTGAAGCTTTCTTT. Residues: CASSLSNRGYTEAFF.

The chain combines TRBV6-2 or TRBV6-3 with TRBJ2-1; TRBD2 aligns across 12 bases. Germline values: CDR1 MNHEY, CDR2 SVGEGT. This CDR3 is 18 amino acids long. V dropped 5 bases and J dropped 2; count of bases not matched to a gene: 10. The CDR3 loop reads CASSPNPTSGSTYNEQFF. Written as DNA, the CDR3 is TGTGCCAGCAGTCCCAACCCGACTAGCGGGAGCACCTACAATGAGCAGTTCTTC.

The chain combines TRBV2 with TRBJ2-1, with TRBD2 matching 9 bases. The CDR3 totals 16 residues. The germline V gene has CDR1 SNHLY and CDR2 FYNNEI. J lost 6 bases, V lost 3 bases, and 9 bases had no gene match. The CDR3 region is CASSELAGQVGNEQFF. Written as DNA, the CDR3 is TGTGCCAGCAGTGAGCTAGCGGGGCAGGTCGGCAATGAGCAGTTCTTC. The whole variable domain, filled in from reference TRBV2 and TRBJ2-1, reads EPEVTQTPSHQVTQMGQEVILRCVPISNHLYFYWYRQILGQKVEFLVSFYNNEISEKSEIFDDQFSVERPDGSNFTLKIRSTKLEDSAMYFCASSELAGQVGNEQFFGPGTRLTVL.

The chain is built from TRBV6-5 and TRBJ1-1; a possible D gene is TRBD1 (6 bases). Germline V gene data show CDR1 as MNHEY and CDR2 as SVGAGI. This CDR3 spans 13 amino acids. Trimming left V 6 bases short and J 2 bases short, with 10 bases between. CDR3 sequence reads: CASRDRRNTEAFF. The CDR3 DNA is TGTGCCAGCAGGGACAGACGTAACACTGAAGCTTTCTTT.

The rearrangement uses TRBV7-9 and TRBJ1-2, with a possible D match to TRBD1 (5 bases). Per germline, CDR1 SEHNR and CDR2 FQNEAQ (reference sequence). This CDR3 is built from 12 residues. With 6 bases removed from V and 4 bases from J, the gap between germline ends came to 9 bases. CDR3 sequence: CASRDSTYGYTF. In DNA, the CDR3 is TGTGCCAGCAGAGACAGTACCTATGGCTACACCTTC. Full variable domain (remainder filled in from reference TRBV7-9 and TRBJ1-2): DTGVSQNPRHKITKRGQNVTFRCDPISEHNRLYWYRQTLGQGPEFLTYFQNEAQLEKSRLLSDRFSAERPKGSFSTLEIQRTEQGDSAMYLCASRDSTYGYTFGSGTRLTVV.

The rearrangement uses TRBV5-4 and TRBJ2-7, with 8 bases that match TRBD1. V gave up 3 bases and J gave up 2 bases; unmatched junction bases: 10. CDR1 is SGHNT, CDR2 YYREEE, per germline (reference sequence). The CDR3 sequence is 16 residues long. CDR3 loop: CASSSKRAGGAYEQYF. The CDR3 nucleotides read TGTGCCAGCAGCTCGAAACGGGCAGGGGGCGCCTACGAGCAGTACTTC.

This chain connects TRBV6-5 to TRBJ2-7; 13 bases match TRBD2. Germline-derived CDR1 and CDR2 are MNHEY and SVGAGI. The CDR3 has 16 amino acids. V was clipped by 0 bases and J by 3 bases; unmatched bases: 2. As DNA, the CDR3 is TGTGCCAGCAGTTACTCGGGACTAGCGGGAAACTACGAGCAGTACTTC. It specifies CASSYSGLAGNYEQYF.